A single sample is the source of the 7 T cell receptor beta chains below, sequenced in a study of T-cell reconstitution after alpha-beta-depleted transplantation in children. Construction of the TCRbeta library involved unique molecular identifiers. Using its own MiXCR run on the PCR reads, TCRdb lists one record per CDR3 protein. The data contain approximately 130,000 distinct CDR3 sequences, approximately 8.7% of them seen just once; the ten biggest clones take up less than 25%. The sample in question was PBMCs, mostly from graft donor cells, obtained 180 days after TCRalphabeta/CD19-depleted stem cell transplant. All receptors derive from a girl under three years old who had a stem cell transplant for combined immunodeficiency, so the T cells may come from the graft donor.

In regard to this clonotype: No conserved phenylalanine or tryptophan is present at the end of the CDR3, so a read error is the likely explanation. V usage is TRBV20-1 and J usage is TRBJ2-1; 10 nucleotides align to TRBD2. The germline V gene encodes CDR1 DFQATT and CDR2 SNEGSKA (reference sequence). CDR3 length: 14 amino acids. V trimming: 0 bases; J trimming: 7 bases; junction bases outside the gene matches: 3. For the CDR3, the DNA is TGCAGTGCTAGAGAAACTAGCGGGGCAAATGAGCAGTTCTCC. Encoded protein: CSARETSGANEQFS.

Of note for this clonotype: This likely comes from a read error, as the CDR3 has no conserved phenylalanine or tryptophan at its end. CDR3 region: CASSLGRGLPYEQYL. Written as DNA, the CDR3 is TGTGCCAGCAGCTTAGGTCGAGGACTTCCTTACGAGCAGTACCTC. V and J are TRBV11-1 and TRBJ2-7, with a tentative D call TRBD2 (5 bases). The CDR3 has 15 residues. Germline V gene sequence: CDR1 SGHAT, CDR2 FQDESV (reference sequence). V shed 1 base and J shed 4 bases, with 14 bases lying between them.

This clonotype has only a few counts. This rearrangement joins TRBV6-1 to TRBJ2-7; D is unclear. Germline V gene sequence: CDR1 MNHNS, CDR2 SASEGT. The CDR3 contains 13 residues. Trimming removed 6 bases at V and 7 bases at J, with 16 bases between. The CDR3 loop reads CASSPLGLGEQYF. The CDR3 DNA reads TGTGCCAGCAGCCCGCTAGGGTTAGGTGAGCAGTACTTC.

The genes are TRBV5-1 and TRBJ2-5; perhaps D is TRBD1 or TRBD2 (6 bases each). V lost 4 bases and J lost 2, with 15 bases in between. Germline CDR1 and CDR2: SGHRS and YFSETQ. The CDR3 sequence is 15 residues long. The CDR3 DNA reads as TGCGCCAGCAGCCAACTTAGGGGGGATCAAGAGACCCAGTACTTC. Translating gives CASSQLRGDQETQYF.

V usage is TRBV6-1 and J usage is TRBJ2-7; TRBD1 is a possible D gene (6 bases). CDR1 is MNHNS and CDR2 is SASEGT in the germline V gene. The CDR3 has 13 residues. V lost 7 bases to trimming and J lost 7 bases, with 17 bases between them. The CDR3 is CASNPLQGREQYF. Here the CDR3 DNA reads TGTGCCAGCAACCCCCTACAGGGTAGGGAGCAGTACTTC.

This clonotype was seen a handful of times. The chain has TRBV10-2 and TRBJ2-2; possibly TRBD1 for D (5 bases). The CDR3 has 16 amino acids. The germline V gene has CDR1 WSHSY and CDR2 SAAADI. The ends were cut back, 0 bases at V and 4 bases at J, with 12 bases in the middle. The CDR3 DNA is TGCGCCAGCAGTGAGTCTCCGAAGGGGATCACCGGGGAGCTGTTTTTT. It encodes CASSESPKGITGELFF.

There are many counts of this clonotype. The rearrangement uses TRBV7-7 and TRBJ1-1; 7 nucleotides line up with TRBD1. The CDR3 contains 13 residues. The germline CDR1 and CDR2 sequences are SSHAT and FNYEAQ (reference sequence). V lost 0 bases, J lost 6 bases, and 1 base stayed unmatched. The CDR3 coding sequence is TGTGCCAGCAGCTTAGCCCAGGGGGCTGAAGCTTTCTTT. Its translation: CASSLAQGAEAFF.